Shown below are 6 T cell receptor beta chains from a single sample sequenced in a study of T cell changes during pregnancy in multiple sclerosis. Profiling relied on immunoSEQ multiplex PCR, and the TCRdb table lists in-frame clones only, not all of them. This table has 55,000 to 85,000 clones, roughly 94% appearing once. Sequencing was performed on peripheral blood, taken in the third trimester of pregnancy. All receptors derive from a female donor with multiple sclerosis, enrolled in a pregnancy study.

CDR3 nucleotides: TGTGCCAGCAGCTTAGAAAACAGGAATCCCACCTACGAGCAGTACTTC. Translation: CASSLENRNPTYEQYF. The chain carries TRBV7-8 and TRBJ2-7, with D perhaps matching TRBD1 (5 bases). The germline CDR1 and CDR2 sequences are SGHVS and FQNEAQ. The CDR3 runs 16 residues. V was clipped by 1 base and J by 2 bases, with 15 bases between them. Based on the CDR3 plus reference TRBV7-8 and TRBJ2-7, the full variable domain is GAGVSQSPRYKVAKRGQDVALRCDPISGHVSLFWYQQALGQGPEFLTYFQNEAQLDKSGLPSDRFFAERPEGSVSTLKIQRTQQEDSAVYLCASSLENRNPTYEQYFGPGTRLTVT.

The chain combines TRBV9 with TRBJ1-3; weak D call: TRBD1 (6 bases). V shed 2 bases and J shed 0 bases, with 12 bases lying between them. The CDR3 runs to 16 residues. Germline CDR1 SGDLS, CDR2 YYNGEE. The CDR3 loop reads CASSVFEGVSGNTIYF. The CDR3 DNA is TGTGCCAGCAGCGTGTTCGAGGGGGTCTCTGGAAACACCATATATTTT.

The V and J genes are TRBV6-6 and TRBJ1-5; a weak D match, TRBD1 (6 bases). The CDR3 runs 15 residues. V was pared by 5 bases and J by 6 bases, with 17 bases between. Germline CDR1 reads MNHNY; CDR2 reads SVGAGI (reference sequence). The CDR3 reads CASSPAGGPIQPQHF. In DNA form, the CDR3 reads TGTGCCAGCAGTCCCGCGGGGGGGCCCATTCAGCCCCAGCATTTT.

This chain joins TRBV2 and TRBJ1-3; D gene unclear. The ends were cut back, 5 bases at V and 3 bases at J, with 14 bases in the middle. There are 15 residues in the CDR3. CDR1 and CDR2 (germline): SNHLY, FYNNEI. The CDR3 DNA reads TGTGCCAGCAGTAGGATGGAGTCGAGTGGAAACACCATATATTTT. Translated: CASSRMESSGNTIYF.

There are a few counts of this clone. The chain joins TRBV7-2 to TRBJ1-1, with TRBD1 matching 7 bases. Trimming cost V 5 bases and J 5 bases; bases outside gene matches: 5. The CDR3 has 13 amino acids. Per the germline V gene, CDR1 is SGHTA and CDR2 is FQGNSA. The CDR3 is CASSTTGITEAFF. The CDR3 DNA follows: TGTGCCAGCAGCACGACAGGGATAACTGAAGCTTTCTTT.

The chain has TRBV7-6 and TRBJ2-7; 12 bases fit TRBD2. Germline CDR1 reads SGHVS; CDR2 reads FNYEAQ. After removal of 4 bases from V and 6 bases from J, the junction contained 7 bases not matched to a gene. The CDR3 consists of 15 residues. Written as DNA, the CDR3 is TGTGCCAGCAGCTCGCTAGCGGGGGGGCCGAGCGAGCAGTACTTC. It translates to CASSSLAGGPSEQYF. Full variable domain (outside the CDR3, taken from reference TRBV7-6 and TRBJ2-7): GAGVSQSPRYKVTKRGQDVALRCDPISGHVSLYWYRQALGQGPEFLTYFNYEAQQDKSGLPNDRFSAERPEGSISTLTIQRTEQRDSAMYRCASSSLAGGPSEQYFGPGTRLTVT.